Listed here is a single T cell receptor (beta chain). The antigen remains undetermined. Treatment meaning: roughly ten-day PBMC culture with coronavirus spike peptide pools or control peptides (ViraFEST assay). Pre-COVID-19 pandemic sampling (2011-2018) yielded the unexposed donor's CD4+ T cells. In the ViraFEST assay, peptide-pool expansion preceded TCR sequencing of expanded clonotypes. Peptide pools at around 9.6 ug/ml stimulated under 2.5 million PBMCs per well with 10 IU/ml IL-2. The sample originates from a study of vaccination and CD4 T cells after COVID-19. The Oncomine TCR Beta short-read assay sequenced DNA from cultured CD4+ T cells. Once CD4+ T cells had been cultured, genomic DNA was extracted from them. MiXCR, run by TCRdb on the PCR reads, gives a single entry per CDR3 protein. The sample includes 9,300 or so distinct CDR3 sequences, less than 60% of them seen just once. The CDR3 covers 14 residues. Germline lookup yields CDR1 LNHDA and CDR2 SQIVND (reference sequence). J was trimmed by 10 bases and V by 4 bases; bases with no gene match: 8.

The receptor comes from a human donor in good health. This sequence joins TRBV19 and TRBJ2-1, with 9 bases lining up with TRBD2. The sequencing input was CD4+ T cells from blood, cultured in vitro. Here the CDR3 reads CASSSGAGGLEQFF. CDR3 bases: TGTGCCAGTAGTAGTGGGGCGGGGGGGCTAGAGCAGTTCTTC.